This entry is about one T cell receptor (beta chain). Antigen: not known. The genomic DNA of each subset was split evenly across several immunoSEQ plates. Repertoires were generated with immunoSEQ multiplex PCR, while TCRdb's copy carries only in-frame clones and drops some. The sample lists 2 million to 2.5 million clones; approximately 95% were seen once. The data were obtained in a study of shared clonotypes between healthy human individuals. About the study: The study used three CD4 naive, three CD4 memory, two CD8 naive and one CD8 memory plate per donor. General observations from the study: The diversity represented, both genetic and in exposure history, was limited by few donors.

Trimming took 1 base from V and 6 from J, leaving 15 bases between them. Germline values: CDR1 SGHAT, CDR2 FQNNGV. CDR3 length equals 16 residues. This clonotype was sampled from a man aged 18-30 years in good health. Some clones in this sample may be carry-over from other donors' samples. The V gene is TRBV11-2, the J gene TRBJ2-2; D is ambiguous. The sequencing sample was made of naive CD4+ T cells from PBMCs. Subset defined: CD45RA+ positively selected. CDR3 bases: TGTGCCAGCAGCTTAGTGGACCCACGGTCGGCCGGGGAGCTGTTTTTT. It is translated as CASSLVDPRSAGELFF.